The rows below give T cell receptor beta chains drawn from one sample of a study of T cells after yellow fever vaccination. TCRdb used MiXCR to reprocess the 5' RACE reads, holding one entry per CDR3 protein. The top ten hold around 25% of the sample, which has about 85,000 distinct CDR3 sequences, approximately 12% seen once. Sequencing was performed on CD8+ T cells not binding an NS4B(214-222) dextramer, sorted from PBMCs, taken 21 days after the first yellow fever vaccination. The receptors were gathered from a young man who received the YFV17D yellow fever vaccine. CDR3s include the opening cysteine and the closing phenylalanine or tryptophan. D genes are given only for firm matches. Clone size is not always given. Where it is, it says once, few, many or a class for expanded clones.

many,TRBJ2-1,TRBD2,TRBV29-1,CSVEDWSSGAGDEQFF,TGCAGCGTTGAAGATTGGAGTAGCGGGGCGGGGGATGAGCAGTTCTTC
.,TRBJ2-1,TRBD1,TRBV18,CASSHVDRVNEQFF,TGTGCCAGCTCACACGTCGACAGGGTCAATGAGCAGTTCTTC
.,TRBJ1-2,.,TRBV12-3/TRBV12-4,CASSLGRAHYGYTF,TGTGCCAGCAGTTTAGGAAGAGCTCACTATGGCTACACCTTC
.,TRBJ2-1,TRBD2,TRBV7-2,CASSTTSSGYNEQFF,TGTGCCAGCAGCACGACCTCTAGCGGCTACAATGAGCAGTTCTTC
few,TRBJ1-6,.,TRBV7-6,CASSSGQNNSPLHF,TGTGCCAGCAGCTCCGGACAGAATAATTCACCCCTCCACTTT
few,TRBJ1-5,.,TRBV12-3/TRBV12-4,CASSLWMGSQPQHF,TGTGCCAGCAGTTTATGGATGGGGTCTCAGCCCCAGCATTTT
.,TRBJ2-1,.,TRBV4-1,CASSQEVGLANEQFF,TGCGCCAGCAGCCAAGAAGTCGGGCTAGCGAATGAGCAGTTCTTC
few,TRBJ2-1,.,TRBV6-2/TRBV6-3,CASSGFVGGRSYNEQFF,TGTGCCAGCAGTGGTTTTGTGGGGGGACGCTCCTACAATGAGCAGTTCTTC
many,TRBJ1-5,.,TRBV12-3/TRBV12-4,CASSQQGGSNQPQHF,TGTGCCAGCAGCCAACAGGGAGGCAGCAATCAGCCCCAGCATTTT
.,TRBJ2-5,TRBD2,TRBV6-5,CASSPSLSGGARETQYF,TGTGCCAGCAGTCCGTCTCTAAGCGGGGGGGCCCGGGAGACCCAGTACTTC
.,TRBJ1-2,TRBD1,TRBV4-3,CASSQEWDRGDGTYGYTF,TGCGCCAGCAGCCAAGAGTGGGACAGGGGAGATGGAACCTATGGCTACACCTTC
.,TRBJ2-3,.,TRBV28,CASSLRGVNTQYF,TGTGCCAGCAGTTTACGGGGAGTGAATACGCAGTATTTT
few,TRBJ2-1,.,TRBV6-2/TRBV6-3,CASRRLSPYNEQFF,TGTGCCAGCAGGCGCCTGTCCCCCTATAATGAGCAGTTCTTC
few,TRBJ2-1,.,TRBV11-2,CASSLTNRVWEQFF,TGTGCCAGCAGCTTGACGAACAGGGTTTGGGAGCAGTTCTTC
.,TRBJ1-2,.,TRBV27,CASAQAPNYGYTF,TGTGCCAGTGCCCAGGCTCCCAACTATGGCTACACCTTC
.,TRBJ2-5,TRBD2,TRBV6-1,CASAYGLAGAEETQYF,TGTGCCAGTGCTTACGGACTAGCGGGGGCCGAAGAGACCCAGTACTTC
few,TRBJ2-1,.,TRBV27,CASSYVKGFGQFF,TGTGCCAGCAGTTACGTAAAGGGGTTCGGGCAGTTCTTC
many,TRBJ2-7,.,TRBV7-2,CASSLPSGANEQYF,TGTGCCAGCAGCCTCCCCTCGGGAGCCAACGAGCAGTACTTC
.,TRBJ1-2,.,TRBV6-6,CASSYIGANYGYTF,TGTGCCAGCAGTTACATCGGCGCTAACTATGGCTACACCTTC
few,TRBJ2-1,TRBD2,TRBV5-1,CASSLGASGVYNEQFF,TGCGCCAGCAGCTTGGGGGCTAGCGGGGTTTACAATGAGCAGTTCTTC
.,TRBJ2-1,.,TRBV24-1,CATAGADPNEQFF,TGTGCCACCGCGGGGGCCGACCCCAATGAGCAGTTCTTC
many,TRBJ2-3,.,TRBV7-6,CASSLRQFLTDTQYF,TGTGCCAGCAGCTTAAGACAGTTCCTCACAGATACGCAGTATTTT
once,TRBJ2-2,.,TRBV29-1,CSVVGGRGEELFF,TGCAGCGTTGTCGGGGGGCGGGGCGAGGAGCTGTTTTTT
.,TRBJ1-1,.,TRBV7-9,CASSLLGAGNTEAFF,TGTGCCAGCAGCTTATTAGGGGCCGGGAACACTGAAGCTTTCTTT
few,TRBJ2-3,TRBD2,TRBV4-2,CASSPGAGSTDTQYF,TGTGCCAGCAGCCCGGGAGCGGGAAGCACAGATACGCAGTATTTT
.,TRBJ2-5,TRBD1,TRBV28,CASSREGTDARETQYF,TGTGCCAGCAGCCGCGAGGGGACAGACGCTCGAGAGACCCAGTACTTC
many,TRBJ2-2,TRBD1,TRBV4-1,CASSHQTGGGTGELFF,TGCGCCAGCAGCCACCAGACAGGGGGCGGCACCGGGGAGCTGTTTTTT
few,TRBJ1-2,.,TRBV6-5,CASSYSTVSNYGYTF,TGTGCCAGCAGTTACTCGACGGTCAGTAACTATGGCTACACCTTC
.,TRBJ2-5,.,TRBV7-2,CASTHVGGRGETQYF,TGTGCCAGCACCCATGTCGGGGGGCGGGGGGAGACCCAGTACTTC
few,TRBJ1-5,.,TRBV9,CASSIHRGNGNQPQHF,TGTGCCAGCAGCATCCACCGGGGTAATGGCAATCAGCCCCAGCATTTT
.,TRBJ2-1,TRBD2,TRBV20-1,CSARPDGLAGGPYNEQFF,TGCAGTGCTAGACCCGACGGACTAGCGGGGGGACCCTACAATGAGCAGTTCTTC
few,TRBJ2-5,.,TRBV6-2/TRBV6-3,CASSYEKGGETQYF,TGTGCCAGCAGTTACGAGAAGGGTGGGGAGACCCAGTACTTC
few,TRBJ1-2,.,TRBV18,CASSPRGRGGYGYTF,TGTGCCAGCTCACCACGAGGCAGGGGAGGCTATGGCTACACCTTC
.,TRBJ2-5,TRBD2,TRBV19,CASSPGTSGGLDRETQYF,TGTGCCAGTAGTCCCGGGACTAGCGGGGGCCTTGATAGAGAGACCCAGTACTTC
.,TRBJ1-5,.,TRBV28,CASSSSQPQHF,TGTGCCAGCAGTTCTAGTCAGCCCCAGCATTTT
few,TRBJ2-3,TRBD2,TRBV4-3,CASSPGSGGDTQYF,TGCGCCAGCAGCCCGGGCAGCGGGGGAGATACGCAGTATTTT
few,TRBJ2-1,.,TRBV4-1,CASSPRDSPTDEQFF,TGCGCCAGCAGCCCCCGGGACTCCCCTACGGATGAGCAGTTCTTC
few,TRBJ1-1,.,TRBV7-9,CASSPLRTEAFF,TGTGCCAGCAGCCCCTTGCGCACTGAAGCTTTCTTT
few,TRBJ2-1,.,TRBV20-1,CSAHGGGTYNEQLF,TGCAGTGCGCACGGTGGGGGGACCTACAATGAGCAGCTCTTC
.,TRBJ2-1,TRBD2,TRBV19,CASSPSGGVYNEQFF,TGTGCCAGTAGCCCTAGCGGGGGGGTTTACAATGAGCAGTTCTTC
few,TRBJ2-1,TRBD1,TRBV30,CAWMGGQASSNEQFF,TGTGCCTGGATGGGGGGACAGGCCTCTAGCAATGAGCAGTTCTTC
few,TRBJ2-1,.,TRBV5-6,CASSRDSLYNEQFF,TGTGCCAGCAGCCGAGACAGTCTCTACAATGAGCAGTTCTTC
few,TRBJ2-2,.,TRBV7-2,CASSLSSLRVLGGGELFF,TGTGCCAGCAGCTTATCGTCTTTGCGCGTCTTAGGGGGAGGGGAGCTGTTTTTT
.,TRBJ1-1,.,TRBV7-2,CASSPGPYTEAFF,TGTGCCAGCAGCCCTGGGCCATACACTGAAGCTTTCTTT
few,TRBJ1-1,TRBD1,TRBV5-4,CASSLGVTGANTEAFF,TGTGCCAGCAGCTTGGGGGTGACAGGGGCTAACACTGAAGCTTTCTTT